The 3 T cell receptor beta chains reported below all come from one sample, sequenced in a study of Graves' ophthalmopathy and Graves' hyperthyroidism. Transcripts of RNA were the source for amplifying TCR beta CDR3 regions. The workflow started with a first-round RT-PCR run with HTBI primers and then moved on to a second-round multiplex PCR. A single record per CDR3 protein comes from TCRdb applying MiXCR to the multiplex PCR reads. The sample lists roughly 500,000 distinct CDR3 sequences, 13% to 15% seen once, with around 9.8% in the top ten. The sequenced material came from blood. Receptors originate from a woman in her twenties or thirties with Graves' ophthalmopathy.

This clonotype was detected ten times or more. Since a much larger clone is just one base distant, this may be a read error. The chain combines TRBV6-2 or TRBV6-3 with TRBJ2-7; D not resolved. The CDR3 has 11 amino acids. Germline lookup yields CDR1 MNHEY and CDR2 SVGEGT. V was cut by 6 bases and J by 3 bases, with 6 bases left in between. The chain's CDR3 is CASSYIYEQYF. DNA for the CDR3: TGTGCCAGCAGCTATATCTACGAGCAGTACTTC.

This clonotype was detected ten times or more. The chain carries TRBV10-3 and TRBJ1-1; D perhaps matches TRBD1 (5 bases). Germline V gene lookup returns CDR1 ENHRY and CDR2 SYGVKD. The CDR3 runs 14 residues. The V and J ends lost 10 bases and 2 bases respectively, with 17 bases between them. CDR3 residues: CATQGAGYNTEAFF. The CDR3 coding sequence is TGTGCCACCCAAGGGGCAGGGTATAACACTGAAGCTTTCTTT.

This clonotype was found many times. The rearrangement links TRBV28 to TRBJ2-7; D gene ambiguous. Germline CDR1 MDHEN, CDR2 SYDVKM. The CDR3 sequence is 15 residues long. The V end lost 6 bases, the J end lost 0 bases, and 15 bases lay between the germline ends. CDR3 nucleotide sequence: TGTGCCAGCAGCGAAAATGACTGGAGCTCCTACGAGCAGTACTTC. Its translation is CASSENDWSSYEQYF.